Included here is one T cell receptor beta chain sequence, with context. Profiling relied on immunoSEQ multiplex PCR, and the TCRdb table lists in-frame clones only, not all of them. The table lists about 300,000 clones, nearly 90% of them singletons. This CDR3 contains 15 residues. V was clipped by 2 bases and J by 2 bases, with 10 bases between them. Germline CDR1 MNHNY, CDR2 SVGAGI (reference sequence). Self-reported history from a screening survey and questionnaire set each donor's cohort. The record originates from a study of blood T cell repertoires in COVID-19. The overall study: Sites across the United States, Italy and Spain contributed samples from acute and convalescent COVID-19.

This clonotype was sampled from a woman in her late teens or twenties with acute COVID-19. The sample was PBMCs or T cells enriched from blood (not recorded which). The J gene is TRBJ1-5, the V gene TRBV6-6, with D perhaps TRBD1 (5 bases). CDR3 region: CASSYKGEGNQPQHF. The DNA for the CDR3 is TGTGCCAGCAGTTACAAAGGGGAGGGCAATCAGCCCCAGCATTTT.